This TCR beta chain was found in a study of cytomegalovirus exposure and HLA in healthy donors. PCR amplification relied on 60 Vbeta primers (plus 13 Jbeta primers). The assay was immunoSEQ multiplex PCR, and TCRdb's table has in-frame clones only and misses some. This table lists some 120,000 clones. Sample: PBMCs. The origin of this receptor is a man aged 30 to 39 in good health and CMV-seronegative.

The CDR3 nucleotides are TGTGCCAGCAGTTACTCCGGGACAGGGGGGGTGGATACGCAGTATTTT. This sequence encodes CASSYSGTGGVDTQYF. The chain joins TRBV6-6 to TRBJ2-3, with TRBD1 identical over 11 bases. CDR3 length equals 16 residues. From germline, CDR1 is MNHNY and CDR2 SVGAGI (reference sequence). The V gene end was trimmed by 0 bases and the J gene end by 6 bases; junction bases not matched to a gene: 5.